These T cell receptor beta chains were read from a single sample in a study of shared clonotypes between healthy human individuals. Sequenced by immunoSEQ multiplex PCR; TCRdb stores in-frame clones only, minus some. This sample has approximately 620,000 clones, with roughly 97% found just once. Material for sequencing was naive CD4+ T cells sorted from blood. The origin of the receptors is a woman aged 25 to 45 in good health. Both conserved end residues are part of each CDR3. Each record gives: CDR3 length, D gene, V gene, J gene, clone size, CDR3 protein, CDR3 DNA. A D gene is named only where the DNA matches it firmly. Expanded clones get a size class; other rows say once, few or many, or leave the size out.

17	TRBD2	TRBV5-1	TRBJ2-5	.	CASSSLPGLGGAETQYF	TGCGCCAGCAGCTCTCTCCCGGGACTAGGAGGGGCGGAGACCCAGTACTTC
15	TRBD2	TRBV7-3	TRBJ2-1	.	CASSFYLAGVNEQFF	TGTGCCAGCAGCTTTTATCTAGCGGGAGTCAATGAGCAGTTCTTC
16	.	TRBV4-1	TRBJ2-1	.	CASSRQGPNSYNEQFF	TGCGCCAGCAGCCGGCAAGGCCCCAACTCCTACAATGAGCAGTTCTTC
13	.	TRBV18	TRBJ1-2	.	CASSPRETDGYTF	TGTGCCAGCTCACCCCGAGAGACAGATGGCTACACCTTC
16	.	TRBV9	TRBJ2-3	.	CASSPLGSGVTDTQYF	TGTGCCAGCAGCCCCCTCGGATCCGGGGTCACAGATACGCAGTATTTT
13	TRBD1	TRBV18	TRBJ2-7	.	CASSRQGTYEQYF	TGTGCCAGCTCACGACAGGGGACCTACGAGCAGTACTTC
13	.	TRBV6-4	TRBJ1-3	.	CASSREIGNTIYF	TGTGCCAGCAGTAGGGAGATCGGAAACACCATATATTTT
15	.	TRBV6-1	TRBJ2-5	.	CASNPRGVGLETQYF	TGTGCCAGCAATCCCAGAGGTGTGGGCCTGGAGACCCAGTACTTC
13	.	TRBV6-1	TRBJ2-2	.	CASRITHTGELFF	TGTGCCAGCAGGATCACCCACACCGGGGAGCTGTTTTTT
13	TRBD1	TRBV5-1	TRBJ2-7	.	CASWEQGNSEQYF	TGCGCCAGCTGGGAACAGGGGAACTCCGAGCAGTACTTC
15	.	TRBV7-2	TRBJ1-2	.	CASSPSGGDNYGYTF	TGTGCCAGCAGCCCCTCGGGGGGCGATAACTATGGCTACACCTTC
14	.	TRBV18	TRBJ1-5	.	CASSPTVSNQPQHF	TGTGCCAGCTCACCTACAGTGAGCAATCAGCCCCAGCATTTT
15	TRBD1	TRBV19	TRBJ2-6	.	CASLLTGVGANVLTF	TGTGCCAGCCTCCTTACAGGGGTAGGGGCCAACGTCCTGACTTTC
13	.	TRBV15	TRBJ1-4	.	CATMTGGNEKLFF	TGTGCCACCATGACGGGAGGTAATGAAAAACTGTTTTTT
17	TRBD1	TRBV4-1	TRBJ1-4	.	CASGSRDRVRGHEKLFF	TGCGCCAGCGGGTCCCGGGACAGGGTAAGGGGGCATGAAAAACTGTTTTTT
16	TRBD2	TRBV5-1	TRBJ2-7	.	CASSLALSGRAYEQYF	TGCGCCAGCAGCTTGGCCCTTAGCGGGAGGGCCTACGAGCAGTACTTC
16	TRBD2	TRBV18	TRBJ2-3	.	CASSEVLAGGTDTQYF	TGTGCCAGCTCAGAGGTTCTAGCGGGAGGCACAGATACGCAGTATTTT
19	TRBD2	TRBV27	TRBJ2-7	.	CASSSSANRGRGGSYEQYF	TGTGCCAGCAGTTCCAGCGCCAACCGAGGCCGGGGGGGGTCCTACGAGCAGTACTTC
12	.	TRBV6-5	TRBJ1-2	.	CASSRNNYGYTF	TGTGCCAGCAGTAGGAATAACTATGGCTACACCTTC
15	.	TRBV5-4	TRBJ2-7	.	CASSSAGTVSYEQYF	TGTGCCAGCAGCTCGGCCGGGACCGTCTCCTACGAGCAGTACTTC
13	.	TRBV5-1	TRBJ1-6	.	CASSGDPRSPLHF	TGCGCCAGCAGCGGGGACCCAAGGTCACCCCTCCACTTT
16	.	TRBV5-1	TRBJ2-3	.	CASSLVPAENTDTQYF	TGCGCCAGCAGCTTGGTTCCAGCAGAAAACACAGATACGCAGTATTTT
15	TRBD2	TRBV6-1	TRBJ2-1	.	CASRAIAGAWNEQFF	TGTGCCAGCAGAGCAATAGCGGGAGCGTGGAATGAGCAGTTCTTC
13	TRBD2	TRBV5-6	TRBJ2-3	.	CASSGRTSGRRYF	TGTGCCAGCAGCGGCCGGACTAGCGGGAGGAGGTATTTT
14	.	TRBV5-5	TRBJ2-7	once	CASSSRDGNYEQYF	TGTGCCAGCAGCTCCCGGGACGGCAATTACGAGCAGTACTTC
16	.	TRBV19	TRBJ2-7	.	CASSSRHGGVTYEQYF	TGTGCCAGTAGTAGCAGACACGGTGGGGTGACCTACGAGCAGTACTTC
15	TRBD2	TRBV28	TRBJ2-5	.	CASRGRTGREETQYF	TGTGCCAGCAGGGGACGGACGGGGAGGGAAGAGACCCAGTACTTC
16	TRBD1	TRBV27	TRBJ1-3	once	CASTSTGGLSGNTIYF	TGTGCCAGCACCTCGACAGGGGGTCTCTCTGGAAACACCATATATTTT
15	.	TRBV2	TRBJ2-7	.	CASSEYEVRSYEQYF	TGTGCCAGCAGTGAATACGAGGTCAGGTCCTACGAGCAGTACTTC
14	.	TRBV7-3	TRBJ2-3	.	CASKAVPDTDTQYF	TGTGCCAGCAAGGCGGTTCCGGACACAGATACGCAGTATTTT
13	.	TRBV6-5	TRBJ1-1	.	CASSFQGNTEAFF	TGTGCCAGCAGTTTCCAGGGGAACACTGAAGCTTTCTTT
12	.	TRBV19	TRBJ2-4	.	CASSMTGIHRYF	TGTGCCAGTAGTATGACGGGGATCCATCGGTACTTC
14	TRBD2	TRBV5-1	TRBJ2-3	.	CASSLGLVEDTQYF	TGCGCCAGCAGCCTCGGACTAGTTGAGGATACGCAGTATTTT
19	.	TRBV6-1	TRBJ2-7	.	CASSEARRAWTNVLRVKYF	TGTGCCAGCAGTGAAGCCCGTCGTGCTTGGACAAATGTCCTACGAGTGAAGTACTTC
14	.	TRBV6-5	TRBJ1-2	.	CASSYTTAGRGYTF	TGTGCCAGCAGTTACACCACCGCAGGGAGGGGCTACACCTTC
14	.	TRBV7-9	TRBJ2-4	.	CASSSTGLENIQYF	TGTGCCAGCAGCAGCACAGGGCTCGAAAACATTCAGTACTTC
13	.	TRBV4-1	TRBJ1-2	.	CASSQPDIYGYTF	TGCGCCAGCAGCCAGCCAGACATCTATGGCTACACCTTC
16	TRBD1	TRBV7-9	TRBJ2-5	.	CASSLTGQGKRETQYF	TGTGCCAGCAGCTTAACTGGACAGGGAAAAAGAGAGACCCAGTACTTC
15	TRBD2	TRBV6-5	TRBJ2-1	.	CASRLSTGGGDEQFF	TGTGCCAGCAGACTCTCCACGGGAGGTGGCGATGAGCAGTTCTTC
16	.	TRBV18	TRBJ2-1	.	CASSPLSGTSYNEQFF	TGTGCCAGCTCACCATTGTCTGGGACTTCCTACAATGAGCAGTTCTTC
12	TRBD1	TRBV27	TRBJ2-5	.	CASSRTGWEQYF	TGTGCCAGCAGTCGGACAGGGTGGGAGCAGTACTTC
15	.	TRBV5-1	TRBJ1-5	.	CASSLGTVSNQPQHF	TGCGCCAGCAGCCTTGGGACCGTAAGCAATCAGCCCCAGCATTTT
14	TRBD1	TRBV28	TRBJ2-2	once	CASWDRGGAGELFF	TGTGCCAGCTGGGACAGGGGAGGAGCCGGGGAGCTGTTTTTT
12	.	TRBV2	TRBJ1-1	.	CASSPMNTEAFF	TGTGCCAGCAGTCCCATGAACACTGAAGCTTTCTTT
15	TRBD2	TRBV29-1	TRBJ2-3	.	CSVTSSGGFTDTQYF	TGCAGCGTTACGTCTAGCGGGGGCTTCACAGATACGCAGTATTTT
15	.	TRBV6-5	TRBJ2-5	.	CASSYSNRGRKTQYF	TGTGCCAGCAGTTACTCGAATCGGGGGAGGAAGACCCAGTACTTC
17	.	TRBV18	TRBJ1-1	.	CASSPLGRTSSGTEAFF	TGTGCCAGCTCACCGCTTGGCAGGACCTCTTCCGGAACTGAAGCTTTCTTT
12	.	TRBV7-9	TRBJ1-2	few	CASSPQGDGYTF	TGTGCCAGCAGCCCCCAAGGGGACGGCTACACCTTC
16	.	TRBV28	TRBJ2-7	.	CASISSRGHLSYEQYF	TGTGCCAGCATCTCCAGTCGGGGACACCTCTCCTACGAGCAGTACTTC
15	.	TRBV5-1	TRBJ1-2	.	CASSEGLGTKYGYTF	TGCGCCAGCAGTGAGGGTCTAGGGACTAAGTATGGCTACACCTTC
13	.	TRBV5-1	TRBJ2-3	.	CASSLFTGDTQYF	TGCGCCAGCAGCTTGTTCACAGGGGATACGCAGTATTTT
15	.	TRBV5-1	TRBJ1-3	.	CASSLRQGSGNTIYF	TGCGCCAGCAGCTTGAGGCAGGGCTCTGGAAACACCATATATTTT
13	.	TRBV28	TRBJ1-5	.	CASSSSPSQAQHF	TGTGCCAGCAGTTCCTCCCCTTCCCAAGCCCAGCATTTT
17	TRBD1	TRBV5-3	TRBJ1-5	.	CARSLGARTGCNQPQHF	TGTGCCAGAAGCTTGGGGGCCCGGACAGGGTGCAATCAGCCCCAGCATTTT